The sequence of this TCR beta chain was determined in a study of blood T cell repertoires in COVID-19. Study at large: Samples of COVID-19 (acute and convalescent) were obtained from the United States, Italy and Spain. Sources were T cells, B-cell-depleted T cells, or PBMCs; the material itself was cDNA or gDNA.

This CDR3 has 14 residues. Trimming at V came to 2 bases and at J to 4 bases, leaving 1 base not matched to a gene. CDR1 is ENHRY, CDR2 SYGVKD, per germline. Authors' processing steps: Nucleated cell counts were estimated from reference gene primer amplification. Generated by immunoSEQ multiplex PCR, the TCRdb table keeps only in-frame clones and is missing some. V and J calls plus clone size are reproduced from that table; the DNA served to infer D and trimming. The profile shows roughly 280,000 clones, around four fifths of them singletons. The sequenced sample was peripheral blood. The sequence was collected from a man in his 60s with acute or convalescent COVID-19. The rearrangement uses TRBV10-3 and TRBJ2-2, with 7 positions matching TRBD1. This CDR3 reads CAISEAGGTGELFF. CDR3 coding DNA: TGTGCCATCAGTGAGGCAGGGGGCACCGGGGAGCTGTTTTTT.